The present entry profiles one T cell receptor beta chain with its context. TCRdb itself ran the 5' RACE reads through MiXCR, one entry per CDR3 protein. Here the sample spans under 300,000 distinct CDR3 sequences, 6% to 8% being singletons. The sample belongs to a study of T cells after yellow fever vaccination. Study-level information: In the case of low-cell-number fractions, SMART-Seq v4 Ultra Low Input was used for preparation.

This clonotype was sampled from a man between 25 and 39 years old who received the YFV17D yellow fever vaccine. The input for sequencing was CD4+ T cells sorted from PBMCs, taken on the day of the yellow fever booster vaccination.

CDR3 residues: CASSRDGTANSPLHF. For the CDR3, the DNA is TGCGCCAGCAGCCGGGACGGGACAGCTAATTCACCCCTCCACTTT. The rearrangement links TRBV4-3 to TRBJ1-6; 7 positions match TRBD1. Germline trimming cut 4 bases from V and 6 bases from J; bases unmatched to any gene: 6. CDR1 and CDR2 (germline): LGHNA, YSLEER. The CDR3 runs to 15 residues.